One and the same sample provided the 10 T cell receptor beta chains below, sequenced in a study of CD8 T cells in Susac syndrome. RNA, at about 0.5 to 1 ug, was reverse transcribed with random hexamers. TCRdb processed the immunoSEQ multiplex PCR reads anew with MiXCR; each CDR3 protein has one entry. Here the sample spans 150,000 to 200,000 distinct CDR3 sequences, 90% to 95% being singletons. Sequencing was carried out using CD4+ T cells from PBMCs. The source of these receptors is a human donor with Susac syndrome.

This sequence joins TRBV28 and TRBJ1-1, with a tentative D call TRBD1 (5 bases). The germline gives CDR1 MDHEN, CDR2 SYDVKM. Trimming removed 7 bases at V and 1 base at J, with 13 bases between. CDR3 length: 14 amino acids. In nucleotides, the CDR3 is TGTGCCAGCATCCTGGCGGGGGGGAACACTGAAGCTTTCTTT. Its translation: CASILAGGNTEAFF.

The V and J genes are TRBV4-2 and TRBJ1-4; possible D gene TRBD1, 5 bases. The CDR3 is made up of 15 amino acids. Per germline, CDR1 LGHNA and CDR2 YNFKEQ. The V end lost 0 bases, the J end lost 3 bases, and 8 bases lay between the germline ends. CDR3 DNA: TGTGCCAGCAGCCAAGAGAGGGGCGCTAATGAAAAACTGTTTTTT. This codes for CASSQERGANEKLFF.

The gene calls are TRBV11-2 and TRBJ2-1; 8 nucleotides line up with TRBD2. Germline CDR1 is SGHAT and CDR2 is FQNNGV. The CDR3 has 14 residues. The junction had 6 bases not matched to a gene; V was cut back by 6 bases and J by 5 bases. CDR3 nucleotide sequence: TGTGCCAGCAGGGGACTAGTAACCCACAATGAGCAGTTCTTC. This codes for CASRGLVTHNEQFF.

The chain uses TRBV12-3 or TRBV12-4 and TRBJ1-2; D uncertain. The V gene lost 7 bases and the J gene lost 8 bases, with 14 bases spanning the gap. This CDR3 has 12 residues. The CDR3 loop is CASTLVGFGYTF. The CDR3 coding sequence is TGTGCCAGCACCCTAGTTGGGTTCGGCTACACCTTC.

This chain joins TRBV29-1 and TRBJ2-1, with 11 bases aligning to TRBD2. The CDR3 contains 14 residues. The J segment lost 7 bases and the V segment lost 7 bases, leaving 9 bases of the junction unmatched. Germline CDR1 and CDR2: SQVTM and ANQGSEA. The CDR3 DNA reads TGCAGCGCCCGCACTAGCGGGGGAGGAAATGAGCAGTTCTTC. Translated, it gives CSARTSGGGNEQFF.

The chain has TRBV29-1 and TRBJ2-7, with 9 bases aligning to TRBD1. The CDR3 consists of 14 residues. CDR1 SQVTM and CDR2 ANQGSEA come from the germline V gene. The V gene end was trimmed by 6 bases and the J gene end by 0 bases; junction bases not matched to a gene: 6. The CDR3 DNA is TGCAGCGTGGGGGACAGGGCCGACTCCTACGAGCAGTACTTC. It codes for CSVGDRADSYEQYF.

Only a few counts were recorded for this clonotype. V usage is TRBV3-1 and J usage is TRBJ2-7; possible D gene TRBD1, 5 bases. This CDR3 is built from 13 residues. Germline loops: CDR1 LGHDT, CDR2 YNNKEL (reference sequence). The V gene lost 0 bases and the J gene lost 7 bases, with 10 bases spanning the gap. The CDR3 reads CASSQDRAREQYF. The CDR3 nucleotides read TGTGCCAGCAGCCAAGACAGGGCCCGAGAGCAGTACTTC.

J is TRBJ2-3 and V is TRBV5-6; D uncertain. Per germline, CDR1 SGHDT and CDR2 YYEEEE. V was pared by 1 base and J by 0 bases, with 12 bases between. The CDR3 covers 16 residues. CDR3 nucleotides: TGTGCCAGCAGCTTGCACCCTACAAGGAGCACAGATACGCAGTATTTT. Its translation is CASSLHPTRSTDTQYF.

The chain links TRBV24-1 to TRBJ1-5; D not resolved. The CDR3 is 15 amino acids. V was trimmed by 3 bases and J by 0 bases, leaving 8 bases between them. The germline V gene encodes CDR1 KGHDR and CDR2 SFDVKD. CDR3 amino acids: CATSDTQPSNQPQHF. CDR3 coding DNA: TGTGCCACCAGTGATACACAGCCTAGCAATCAGCCCCAGCATTTT.

The chain uses TRBV2 and TRBJ1-1; D might be TRBD1 (6 bases). Trimming left V 8 bases short and J 3 bases short, with 13 bases between. This CDR3 has 13 residues. The V gene's germline CDR1 is SNHLY and CDR2 FYNNEI. CDR3 coding DNA: TGTGCCAGCCGGAGGGGGACCGACACTGAAGCTTTCTTT. Amino acids: CASRRGTDTEAFF.